These T cell receptor beta chains were read from a single sample in a study of blood T cell repertoires in COVID-19. The repertoire was sequenced with immunoSEQ multiplex PCR; TCRdb's copy has only in-frame clones and lacks some. The sample records approximately 350,000 clones, over 75% being singletons. The sequencing input was PBMCs or T cells enriched from blood (not recorded which). All receptors come from a woman aged 30 to 39 who had recovered from COVID-19. Both conserved end residues are part of each CDR3.

J gene: TRBJ2-1
V gene: TRBV19
CDR3 protein: CASTGTSGRSRQFF

J gene: TRBJ1-1
V gene: TRBV18
CDR3 protein: CASSPPQQVKAFF

J gene: TRBJ2-1
V gene: TRBV11-2
CDR3 protein: CASSFGTSNEQFF

J gene: TRBJ1-4
V gene: TRBV2
CDR3 protein: CASSEVGFNEKLFF

J gene: TRBJ2-3
V gene: TRBV4-1
CDR3 protein: CASSQRTGERADTQYF

J gene: TRBJ2-3
V gene: TRBV11-3
CDR3 protein: CASSSGTGVTDTQYF

J gene: TRBJ2-3
V gene: TRBV9
CDR3 protein: CASSVLAGGTDTQYF

J gene: TRBJ1-2
V gene: TRBV19
CDR3 protein: CASKDQGRRYGYTF

J gene: TRBJ2-1
V gene: TRBV19
CDR3 protein: CASSWASGRSRNNEQFF

J gene: TRBJ1-2
V gene: TRBV19
CDR3 protein: CASSPVFVYGYTF

J gene: TRBJ1-2
V gene: TRBV7-8
CDR3 protein: CASSLKTGNYGYTF